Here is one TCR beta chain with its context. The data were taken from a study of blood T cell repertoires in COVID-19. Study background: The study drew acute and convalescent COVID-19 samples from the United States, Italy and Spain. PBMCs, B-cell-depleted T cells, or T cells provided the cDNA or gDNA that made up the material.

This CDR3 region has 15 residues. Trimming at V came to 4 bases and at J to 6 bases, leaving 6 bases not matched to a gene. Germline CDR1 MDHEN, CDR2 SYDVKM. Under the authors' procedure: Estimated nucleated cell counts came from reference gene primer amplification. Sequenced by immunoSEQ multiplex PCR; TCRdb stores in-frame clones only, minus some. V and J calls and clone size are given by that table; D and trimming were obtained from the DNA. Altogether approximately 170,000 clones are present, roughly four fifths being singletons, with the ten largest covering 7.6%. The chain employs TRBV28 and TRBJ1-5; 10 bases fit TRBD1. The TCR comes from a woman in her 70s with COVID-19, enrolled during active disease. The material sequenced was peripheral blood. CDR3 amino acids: CASSYPGQGPQPQHF. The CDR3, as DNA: TGTGCCAGCAGTTATCCGGGACAGGGGCCTCAGCCCCAGCATTTT.